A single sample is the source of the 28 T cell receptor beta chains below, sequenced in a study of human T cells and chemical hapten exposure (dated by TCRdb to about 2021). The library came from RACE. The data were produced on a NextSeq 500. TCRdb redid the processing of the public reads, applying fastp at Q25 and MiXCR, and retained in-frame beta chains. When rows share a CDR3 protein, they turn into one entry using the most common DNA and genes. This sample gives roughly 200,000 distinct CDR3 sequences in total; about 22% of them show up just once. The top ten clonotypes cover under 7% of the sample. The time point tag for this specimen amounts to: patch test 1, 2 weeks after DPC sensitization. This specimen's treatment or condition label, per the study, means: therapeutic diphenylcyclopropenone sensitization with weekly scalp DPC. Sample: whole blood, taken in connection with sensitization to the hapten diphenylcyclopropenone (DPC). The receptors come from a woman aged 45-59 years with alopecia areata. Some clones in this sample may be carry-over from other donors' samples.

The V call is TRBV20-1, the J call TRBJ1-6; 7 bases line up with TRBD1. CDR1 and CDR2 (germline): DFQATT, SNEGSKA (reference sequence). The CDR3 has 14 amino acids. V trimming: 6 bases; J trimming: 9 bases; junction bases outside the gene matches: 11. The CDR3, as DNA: TGCAGTGCGAACCCACAGGGGACGGGTTCACCCCTCCACTTT. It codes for CSANPQGTGSPLHF.

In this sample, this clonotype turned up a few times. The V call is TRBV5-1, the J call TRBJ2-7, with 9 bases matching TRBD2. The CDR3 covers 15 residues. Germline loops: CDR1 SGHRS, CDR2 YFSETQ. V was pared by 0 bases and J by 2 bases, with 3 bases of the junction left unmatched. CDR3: CASSLGTSETYEQYF. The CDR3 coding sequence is TGCGCCAGCAGCTTGGGGACTAGCGAAACCTACGAGCAGTACTTC.

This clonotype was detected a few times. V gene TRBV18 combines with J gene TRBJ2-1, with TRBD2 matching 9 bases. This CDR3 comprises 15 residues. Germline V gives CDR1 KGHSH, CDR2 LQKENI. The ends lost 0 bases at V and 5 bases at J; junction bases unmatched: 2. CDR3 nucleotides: TGTGCCAGCTCACCACCGGCTAGCGGGGACAATGAGCAGTTCTTC. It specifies CASSPPASGDNEQFF.

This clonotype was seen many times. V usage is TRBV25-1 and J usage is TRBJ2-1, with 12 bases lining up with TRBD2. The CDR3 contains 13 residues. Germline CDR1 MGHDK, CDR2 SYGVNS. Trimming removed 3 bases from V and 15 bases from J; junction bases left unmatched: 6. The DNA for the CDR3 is TGTGCCAGCAGTGAGTCTAGCGGGAGGGCCTGGTTCTTC. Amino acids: CASSESSGRAWFF.

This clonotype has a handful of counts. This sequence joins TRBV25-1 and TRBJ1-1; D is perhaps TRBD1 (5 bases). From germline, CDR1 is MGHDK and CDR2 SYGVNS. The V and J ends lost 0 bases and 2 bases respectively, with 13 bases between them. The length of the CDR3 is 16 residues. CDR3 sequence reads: CASSEYSSGDNTEAFF. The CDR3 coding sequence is TGTGCCAGCAGTGAATATTCCTCCGGGGACAACACTGAAGCTTTCTTT.

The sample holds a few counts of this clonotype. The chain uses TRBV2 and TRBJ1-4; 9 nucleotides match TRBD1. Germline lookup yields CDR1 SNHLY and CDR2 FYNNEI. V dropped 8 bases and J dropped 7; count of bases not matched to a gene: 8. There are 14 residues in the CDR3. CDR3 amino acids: CASGEQGATEKLFF. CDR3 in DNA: TGTGCCAGCGGAGAACAGGGGGCAACTGAAAAACTGTTTTTT. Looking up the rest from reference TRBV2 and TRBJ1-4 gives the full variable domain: EPEVTQTPSHQVTQMGQEVILRCVPISNHLYFYWYRQILGQKVEFLVSFYNNEISEKSEIFDDQFSVERPDGSNFTLKIRSTKLEDSAMYFCASGEQGATEKLFFGSGTQLSVL.

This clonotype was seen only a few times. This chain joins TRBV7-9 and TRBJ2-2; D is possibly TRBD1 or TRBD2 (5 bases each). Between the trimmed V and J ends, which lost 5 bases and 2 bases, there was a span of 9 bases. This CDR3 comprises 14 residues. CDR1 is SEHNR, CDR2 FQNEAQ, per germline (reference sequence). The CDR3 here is CASSPGTNTGELFF. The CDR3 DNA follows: TGTGCCAGCAGCCCCGGGACCAACACCGGGGAGCTGTTTTTT.

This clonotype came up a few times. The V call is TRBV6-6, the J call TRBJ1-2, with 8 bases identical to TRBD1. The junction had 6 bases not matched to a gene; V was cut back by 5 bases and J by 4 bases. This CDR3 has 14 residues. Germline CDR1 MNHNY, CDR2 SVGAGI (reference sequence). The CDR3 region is CASSPGGEGYGYTF. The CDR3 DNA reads TGTGCCAGCAGTCCAGGGGGCGAAGGCTATGGCTACACCTTC.

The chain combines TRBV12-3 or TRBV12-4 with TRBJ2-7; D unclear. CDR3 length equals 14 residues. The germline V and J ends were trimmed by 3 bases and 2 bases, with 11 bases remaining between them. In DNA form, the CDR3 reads TGTGCCAGCAGTTTGTATCGGCGAGCCTACGAGCAGTACTTC. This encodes CASSLYRRAYEQYF.

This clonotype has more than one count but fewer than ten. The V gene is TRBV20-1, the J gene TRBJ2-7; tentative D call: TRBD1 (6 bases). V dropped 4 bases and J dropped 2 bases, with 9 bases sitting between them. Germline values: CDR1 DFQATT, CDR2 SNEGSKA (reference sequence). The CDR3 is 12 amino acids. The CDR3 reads CSAKTGPYEQYF. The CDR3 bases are TGCAGTGCTAAGACAGGCCCCTACGAGCAGTACTTC.

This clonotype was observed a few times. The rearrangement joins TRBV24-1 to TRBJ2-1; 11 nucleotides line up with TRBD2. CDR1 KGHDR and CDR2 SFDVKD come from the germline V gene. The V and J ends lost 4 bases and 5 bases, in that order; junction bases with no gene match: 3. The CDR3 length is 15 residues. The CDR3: CATSDPGLADNEQFF. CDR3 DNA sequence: TGTGCCACCAGTGACCCGGGACTAGCGGACAATGAGCAGTTCTTC.

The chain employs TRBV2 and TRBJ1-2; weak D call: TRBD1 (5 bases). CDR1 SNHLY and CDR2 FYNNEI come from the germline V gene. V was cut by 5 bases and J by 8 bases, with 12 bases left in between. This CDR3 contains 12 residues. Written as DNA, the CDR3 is TGTGCCAGCAGTCTTGCCTCAGGGGGCTACACCTTC. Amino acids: CASSLASGGYTF. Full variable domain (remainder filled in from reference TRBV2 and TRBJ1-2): EPEVTQTPSHQVTQMGQEVILRCVPISNHLYFYWYRQILGQKVEFLVSFYNNEISEKSEIFDDQFSVERPDGSNFTLKIRSTKLEDSAMYFCASSLASGGYTFGSGTRLTVV.

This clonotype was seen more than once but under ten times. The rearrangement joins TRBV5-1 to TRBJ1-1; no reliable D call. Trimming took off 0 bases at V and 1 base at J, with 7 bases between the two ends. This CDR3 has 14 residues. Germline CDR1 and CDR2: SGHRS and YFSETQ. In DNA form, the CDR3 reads TGCGCCAGCAGCTTGGGGGCAGGGAACACTGAAGCTTTCTTT. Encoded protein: CASSLGAGNTEAFF.

CDR3 sequence (DNA): TGTGCCAGCAGCTTAGCGATTCTAGCGGGAGGGCCCTATGAGCAGTTCTTC. Amino acids: CASSLAILAGGPYEQFF. The V and J genes are TRBV13 and TRBJ2-1; the match to TRBD2 covers 12 bases. The CDR3 has 17 amino acids. CDR1 is PRHDT and CDR2 is FYEKMQ in the germline V gene (reference sequence). J was trimmed by 8 bases and V by 1 base; bases with no gene match: 9.

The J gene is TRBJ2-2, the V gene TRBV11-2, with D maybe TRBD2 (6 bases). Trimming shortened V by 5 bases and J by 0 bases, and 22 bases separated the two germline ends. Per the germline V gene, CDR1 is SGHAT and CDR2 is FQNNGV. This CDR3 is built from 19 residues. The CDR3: CASSTRDPGGLSNTGELFF. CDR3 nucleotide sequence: TGTGCCAGCAGCACCCGGGACCCCGGGGGACTGTCGAACACCGGGGAGCTGTTTTTT.

The CDR3 is CASSRIGAETEAFF. CDR3 nucleotides: TGCGCCAGCAGCCGGATAGGGGCAGAGACTGAAGCTTTCTTT. The V call is TRBV5-1, the J call TRBJ1-1; D perhaps matches TRBD1 (5 bases). The V gene's germline CDR1 is SGHRS and CDR2 YFSETQ. Trimming removed 4 bases at V and 5 bases at J, with 15 bases between. CDR3 length equals 14 residues.

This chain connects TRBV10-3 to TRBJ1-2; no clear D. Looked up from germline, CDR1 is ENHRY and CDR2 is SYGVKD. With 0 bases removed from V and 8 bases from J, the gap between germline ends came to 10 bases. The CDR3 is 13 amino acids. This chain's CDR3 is CAISESTDLGYTF. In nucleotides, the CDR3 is TGTGCCATCAGTGAGTCGACGGACCTGGGCTACACCTTC.

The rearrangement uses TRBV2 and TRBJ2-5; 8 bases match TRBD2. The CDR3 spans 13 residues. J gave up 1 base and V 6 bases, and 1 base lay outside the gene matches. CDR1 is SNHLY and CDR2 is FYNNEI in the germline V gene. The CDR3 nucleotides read TGTGCCAGCAGGCGGGAGGTCCAAGAGACCCAGTACTTC. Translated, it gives CASRREVQETQYF.

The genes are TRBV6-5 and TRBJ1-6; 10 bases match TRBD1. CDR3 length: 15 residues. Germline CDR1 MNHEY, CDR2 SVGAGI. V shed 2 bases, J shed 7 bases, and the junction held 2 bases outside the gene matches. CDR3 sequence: CASSYPGQGNSPLHF. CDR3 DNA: TGTGCCAGCAGTTACCCGGGACAGGGGAATTCACCCCTCCACTTT.

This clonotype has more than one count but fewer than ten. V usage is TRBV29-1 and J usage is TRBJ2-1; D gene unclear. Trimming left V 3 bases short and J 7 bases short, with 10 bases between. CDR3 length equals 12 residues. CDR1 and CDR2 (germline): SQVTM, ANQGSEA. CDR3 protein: CSVEIGLNEQFF. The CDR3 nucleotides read TGCAGCGTTGAGATAGGGTTGAATGAGCAGTTCTTC.

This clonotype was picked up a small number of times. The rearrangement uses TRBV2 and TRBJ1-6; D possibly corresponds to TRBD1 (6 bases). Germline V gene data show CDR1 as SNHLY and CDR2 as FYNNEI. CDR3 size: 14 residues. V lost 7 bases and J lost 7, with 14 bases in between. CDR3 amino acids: CASNTGTTNSPLHF. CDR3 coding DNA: TGTGCCAGCAACACCGGGACAACCAATTCACCCCTCCACTTT.

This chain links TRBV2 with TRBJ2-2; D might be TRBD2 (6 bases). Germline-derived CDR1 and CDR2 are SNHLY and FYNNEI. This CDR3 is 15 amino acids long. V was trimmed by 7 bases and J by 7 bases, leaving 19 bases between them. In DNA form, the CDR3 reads TGTGCCAGCACAAGGACCCAGGGCGGGATCGGGGAGCTGTTTTTT. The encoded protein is CASTRTQGGIGELFF.

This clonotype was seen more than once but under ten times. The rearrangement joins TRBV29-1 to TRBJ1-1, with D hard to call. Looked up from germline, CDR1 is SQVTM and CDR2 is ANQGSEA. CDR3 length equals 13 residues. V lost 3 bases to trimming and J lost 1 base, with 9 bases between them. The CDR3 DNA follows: TGCAGCGTTGACGGAGCTTGGAACACTGAAGCTTTCTTT. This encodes CSVDGAWNTEAFF.

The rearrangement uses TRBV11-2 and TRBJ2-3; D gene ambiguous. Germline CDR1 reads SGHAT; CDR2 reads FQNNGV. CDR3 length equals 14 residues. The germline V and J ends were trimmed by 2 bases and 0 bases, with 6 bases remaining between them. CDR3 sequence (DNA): TGTGCCAGCAGCTTACTTTTGAGCACAGATACGCAGTATTTT. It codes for CASSLLLSTDTQYF.

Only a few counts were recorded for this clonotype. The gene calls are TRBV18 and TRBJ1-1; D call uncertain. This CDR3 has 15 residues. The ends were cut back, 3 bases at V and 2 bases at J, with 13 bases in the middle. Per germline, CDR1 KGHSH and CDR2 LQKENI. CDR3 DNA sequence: TGTGCCAGCTCACCGGCGGGCCGTGCAAACACTGAAGCTTTCTTT. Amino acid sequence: CASSPAGRANTEAFF. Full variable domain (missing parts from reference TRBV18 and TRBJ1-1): NAGVMQNPRHLVRRRGQEARLRCSPMKGHSHVYWYRQLPEEGLKFMVYLQKENIIDESGMPKERFSAEFPKEGPSILRIQQVVRGDSAAYFCASSPAGRANTEAFFGQGTRLTVV.

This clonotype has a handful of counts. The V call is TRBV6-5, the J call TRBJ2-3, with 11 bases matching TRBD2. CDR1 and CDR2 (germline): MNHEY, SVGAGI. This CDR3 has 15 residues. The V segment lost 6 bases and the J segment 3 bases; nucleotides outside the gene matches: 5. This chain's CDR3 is CASRTGLAATDTQYF. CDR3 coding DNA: TGTGCCAGCAGGACGGGACTAGCGGCTACAGATACGCAGTATTTT.

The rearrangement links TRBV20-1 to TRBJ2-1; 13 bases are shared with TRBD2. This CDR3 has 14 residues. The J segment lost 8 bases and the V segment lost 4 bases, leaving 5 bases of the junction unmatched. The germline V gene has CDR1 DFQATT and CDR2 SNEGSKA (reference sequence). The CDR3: CSATTSGREDEQFF. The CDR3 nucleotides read TGCAGTGCTACTACTAGCGGGAGGGAGGATGAGCAGTTCTTC.

CDR3: CSASPSSSTDTQYF. The CDR3 DNA sequence: TGCAGTGCTAGCCCTAGCAGTAGCACAGATACGCAGTATTTT. V and J are TRBV20-1 and TRBJ2-3, with a possible D match to TRBD2 (5 bases). Deletions cut 3 bases from V and 0 bases from J, with 10 bases between. Germline loops: CDR1 DFQATT, CDR2 SNEGSKA (reference sequence). The length of the CDR3 is 14 residues.